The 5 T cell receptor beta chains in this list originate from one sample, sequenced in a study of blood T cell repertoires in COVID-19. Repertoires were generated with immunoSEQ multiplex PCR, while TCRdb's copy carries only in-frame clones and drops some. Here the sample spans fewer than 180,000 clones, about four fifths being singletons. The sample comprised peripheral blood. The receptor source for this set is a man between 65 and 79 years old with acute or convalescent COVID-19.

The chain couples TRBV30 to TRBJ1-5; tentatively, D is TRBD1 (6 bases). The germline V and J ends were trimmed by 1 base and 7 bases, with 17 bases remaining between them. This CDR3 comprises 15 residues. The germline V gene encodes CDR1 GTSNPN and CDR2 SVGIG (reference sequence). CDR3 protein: CAWSGGAATGQPQHF. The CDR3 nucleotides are TGTGCCTGGAGTGGAGGGGCCGCTACAGGGCAGCCCCAGCATTTT.

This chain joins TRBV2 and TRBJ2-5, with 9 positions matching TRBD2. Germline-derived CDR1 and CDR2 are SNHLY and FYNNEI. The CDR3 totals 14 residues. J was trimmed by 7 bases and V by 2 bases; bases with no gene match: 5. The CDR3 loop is CASSEQGGRATQYF. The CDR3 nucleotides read TGTGCCAGCAGTGAACAGGGCGGGAGGGCGACCCAGTACTTC.

CDR3 in DNA: TGTGCCAGTACCCCGGCGGGGAAAAACAATCAGCCCCAGCATTTT. As protein: CASTPAGKNNQPQHF. The rearrangement links TRBV19 to TRBJ1-5; D uncertain. The CDR3 consists of 15 residues. Trimming shortened V by 7 bases and J by 3 bases, and 16 bases separated the two germline ends. Per the germline V gene, CDR1 is LNHDA and CDR2 is SQIVND (reference sequence).

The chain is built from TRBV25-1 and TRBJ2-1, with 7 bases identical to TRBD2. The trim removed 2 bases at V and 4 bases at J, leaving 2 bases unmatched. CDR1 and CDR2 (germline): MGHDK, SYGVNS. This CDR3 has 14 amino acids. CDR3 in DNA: TGTGCCAGCAGTGAAACCGGGGGGTACAATGAGCAGTTCTTC. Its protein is CASSETGGYNEQFF.

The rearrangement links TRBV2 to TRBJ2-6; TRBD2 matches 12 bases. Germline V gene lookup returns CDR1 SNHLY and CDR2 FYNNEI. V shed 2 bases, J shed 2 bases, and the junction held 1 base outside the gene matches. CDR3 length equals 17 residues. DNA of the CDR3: TGTGCCAGCAGTGAAAGACTAGCGGGGGCTGGGGCCAACGTCCTGACTTTC. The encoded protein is CASSERLAGAGANVLTF.